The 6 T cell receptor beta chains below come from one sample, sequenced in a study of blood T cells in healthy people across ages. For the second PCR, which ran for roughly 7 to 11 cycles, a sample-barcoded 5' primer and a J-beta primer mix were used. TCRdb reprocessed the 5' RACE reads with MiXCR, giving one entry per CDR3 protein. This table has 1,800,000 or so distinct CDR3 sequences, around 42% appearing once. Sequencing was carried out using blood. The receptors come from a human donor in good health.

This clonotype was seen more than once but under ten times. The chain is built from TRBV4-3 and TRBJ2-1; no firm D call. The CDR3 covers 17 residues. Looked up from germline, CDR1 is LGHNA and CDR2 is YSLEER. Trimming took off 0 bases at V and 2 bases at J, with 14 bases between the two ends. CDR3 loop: CASSQDALRLTYNEQFF. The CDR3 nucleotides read TGCGCCAGCAGCCAAGACGCACTGAGGCTAACCTACAATGAGCAGTTCTTC.

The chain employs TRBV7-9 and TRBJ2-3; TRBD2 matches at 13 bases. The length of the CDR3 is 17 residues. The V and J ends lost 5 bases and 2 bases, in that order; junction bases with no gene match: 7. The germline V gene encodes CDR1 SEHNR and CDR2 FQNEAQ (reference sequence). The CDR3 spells CASSTTSGGPITDTQYF. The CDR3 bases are TGTGCCAGCAGCACGACTAGCGGGGGGCCCATCACAGATACGCAGTATTTT.

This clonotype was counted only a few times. CDR3 sequence (DNA): TGTGCCAGCAGCTTAGACCGGGGCCTCCGCAATGAGCAGTTCTTC. Protein: CASSLDRGLRNEQFF. The chain uses TRBV11-2 and TRBJ2-1; D may match TRBD1 or TRBD2 (5 bases each). The V end was cut by 0 bases, the J end by 6 bases, with 12 bases between. Germline V CDR1 and CDR2: SGHAT, FQNNGV. The length of the CDR3 is 15 residues.

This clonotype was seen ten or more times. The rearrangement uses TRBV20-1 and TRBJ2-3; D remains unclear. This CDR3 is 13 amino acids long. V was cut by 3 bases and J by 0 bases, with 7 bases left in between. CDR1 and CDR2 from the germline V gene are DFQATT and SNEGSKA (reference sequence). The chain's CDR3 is CSASRPSTDTQYF. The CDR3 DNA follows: TGCAGTGCTAGTCGTCCTAGCACAGATACGCAGTATTTT.

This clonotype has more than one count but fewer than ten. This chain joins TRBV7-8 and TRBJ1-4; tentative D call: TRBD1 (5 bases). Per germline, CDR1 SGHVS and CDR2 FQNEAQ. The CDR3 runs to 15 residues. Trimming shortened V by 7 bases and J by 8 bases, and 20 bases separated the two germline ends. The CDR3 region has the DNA TGTGCCAGCAACTTTGTCGGGGCGACGCGAGAAAAACTGTTTTTT. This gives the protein CASNFVGATREKLFF.

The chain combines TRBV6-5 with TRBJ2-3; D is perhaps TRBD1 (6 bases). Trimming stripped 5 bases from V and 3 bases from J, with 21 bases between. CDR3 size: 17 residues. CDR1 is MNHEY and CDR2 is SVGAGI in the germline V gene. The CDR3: CASSHPQLGAVTDTQYF. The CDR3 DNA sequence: TGTGCCAGCAGTCACCCCCAGTTGGGGGCGGTTACAGATACGCAGTATTTT.